This T cell receptor (beta chain) was retrieved from a study of identical twins. This clonotype occurred many times. Unique molecular identifiers were present on the cDNA, and a universal primer site came from template switching. In TCRdb, the 5' RACE reads were re-called with MiXCR into one record per CDR3 protein. The data hold about 240,000 distinct CDR3 sequences, with 10% observed a single time. Looked up from germline, CDR1 is DFQATT and CDR2 is SNEGSKA (reference sequence). With 2 bases removed from V and 6 bases from J, the gap between germline ends came to 16 bases. This CDR3 contains 15 residues.

The sequenced material came from memory T cells sorted from blood. This clonotype originated in a man aged 45-65 years in good health. This chain joins TRBV20-1 and TRBJ1-4; perhaps TRBD1 as D (6 bases). For the CDR3, the DNA is TGCAGTGCTAGACGATCGGACAGAGCAGATGAAAAACTGTTTTTT. Amino acids: CSARRSDRADEKLFF.